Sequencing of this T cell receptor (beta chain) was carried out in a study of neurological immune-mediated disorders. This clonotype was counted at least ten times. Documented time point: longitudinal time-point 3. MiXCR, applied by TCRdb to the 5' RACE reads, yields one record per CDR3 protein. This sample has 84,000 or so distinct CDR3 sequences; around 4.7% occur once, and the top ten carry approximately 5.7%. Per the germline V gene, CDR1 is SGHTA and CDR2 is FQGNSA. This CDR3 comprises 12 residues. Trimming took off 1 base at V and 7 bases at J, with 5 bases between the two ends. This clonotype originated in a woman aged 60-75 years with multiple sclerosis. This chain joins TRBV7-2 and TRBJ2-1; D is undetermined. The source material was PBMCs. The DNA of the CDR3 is TGTGCCAGCAGCTTAGTCGAGAATGAGCAGTTCTTC. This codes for CASSLVENEQFF.